This T cell receptor (beta chain) was obtained from a study of cytotoxic CD8 clonotypes in ibrutinib-treated CLL. Study-level background: Sample averages reached hundreds of thousands of productive templates and 94,082 productive rearrangements. Overall study results and limits: The study found public clonotypes uncommon, contracting or stable on treatment.

A remark on this clone: Its antigen is not identified.

With sequencing, the targeted depth ranged from 1 in 200,000 to 1 in 1 million T cells. Assay: immunoSEQ multiplex PCR; the TCRdb copy retains only in-frame clones and omits some. This table has 75,000 to 90,000 clones, around four fifths appearing once. Germline CDR1 and CDR2: SGHAT and FQNNGV. CDR3 length: 15 amino acids. V was pared by 0 bases and J by 5 bases, with 10 bases between. Sequencing was performed on PBMCs, taken after 24 months of ibrutinib treatment. This clonotype was sampled from a human donor with chronic lymphocytic leukemia. The chain joins TRBV11-2 to TRBJ2-2; no firm D call. The CDR3 loop is CASSLDLGSTGELFF. CDR3 in DNA: TGTGCCAGCAGCTTAGATCTCGGTTCAACCGGGGAGCTGTTTTTT.